Here is one TCR beta chain with its context. Its antigen is undetermined. The TCR beta library used iRepertoire HTBI primers with Arm-PCR amplification of CDR3. From the multiplex PCR reads, TCRdb called clonotypes with MiXCR, one entry per CDR3 protein. This table has 380,000 or so distinct CDR3 sequences, roughly 17% appearing once. The source of the sample is a study of regulatory T cells in long-lasting Graves disease. Study as a whole: Graves' patients, diagnosed recently, had received antithyroid drugs under 3 months. Study observations and caveats: Persistent patients had more shared public clonotypes (roughly 2,500) than new patients (about 920).

The CDR3 has 15 residues. In germline, CDR1 is SQVTM, CDR2 ANQGSEA. V dropped 5 bases and J dropped 1 base, with 14 bases sitting between them. Time point: newly diagnosed GD, antithyroid drugs for less than 3 months. There was RNA extracted from PBMCs, and the TCR library was made from it. These data are also associated with another study on T cells in Graves' hyperthyroidism and ophthalmopathy. As that report states: Diagnosis relied on clinical symptoms, serum thyroxine and TRAb, thyroid ultrasound and orbital computed tomography. First-round RT-PCR targeting the TCR CDR3 was performed with the HTBI primer set.

The material was peripheral blood mononuclear cells (PBMCs), obtained at new diagnosis, from a patient treated with antithyroid drugs. This chain joins TRBV29-1 and TRBJ2-2, with D unresolved. The receptor was derived from a woman between 18 and 30 years old with Graves disease. The CDR3 DNA sequence: TGCAGCGTTAAAGGTCAAGTGAGGAACACCGGGGAGCTGTTTTTT. Residues: CSVKGQVRNTGELFF.